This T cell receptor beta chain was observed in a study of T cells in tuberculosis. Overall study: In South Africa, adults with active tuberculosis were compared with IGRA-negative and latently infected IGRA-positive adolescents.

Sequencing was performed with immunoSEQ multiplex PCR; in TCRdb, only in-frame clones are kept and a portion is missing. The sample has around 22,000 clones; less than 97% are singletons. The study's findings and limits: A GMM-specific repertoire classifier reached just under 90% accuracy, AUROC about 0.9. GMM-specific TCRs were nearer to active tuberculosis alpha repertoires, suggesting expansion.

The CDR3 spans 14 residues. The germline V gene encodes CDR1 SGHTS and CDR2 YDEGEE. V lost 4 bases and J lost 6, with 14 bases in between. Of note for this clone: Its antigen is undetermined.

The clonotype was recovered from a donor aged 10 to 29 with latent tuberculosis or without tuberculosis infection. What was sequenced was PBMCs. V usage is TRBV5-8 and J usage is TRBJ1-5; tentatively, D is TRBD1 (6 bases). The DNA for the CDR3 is TGTGCCAGCAGCATTACAGGGTCTACTCAGCCCCAGCATTTT. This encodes CASSITGSTQPQHF.